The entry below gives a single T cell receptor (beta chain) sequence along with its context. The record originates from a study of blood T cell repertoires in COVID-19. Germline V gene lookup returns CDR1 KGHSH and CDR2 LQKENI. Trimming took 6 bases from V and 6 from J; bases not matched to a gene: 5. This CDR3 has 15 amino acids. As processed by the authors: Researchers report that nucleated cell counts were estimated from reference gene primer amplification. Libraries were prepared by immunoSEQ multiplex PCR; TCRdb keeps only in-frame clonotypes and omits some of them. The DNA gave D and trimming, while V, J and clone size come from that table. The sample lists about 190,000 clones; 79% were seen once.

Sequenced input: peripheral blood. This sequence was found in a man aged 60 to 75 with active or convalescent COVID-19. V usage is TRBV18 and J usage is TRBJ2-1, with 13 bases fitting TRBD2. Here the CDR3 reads CASSSGTSGTNEQFF. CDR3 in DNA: TGTGCCAGCTCGTCCGGGACTAGCGGGACCAATGAGCAGTTCTTC.